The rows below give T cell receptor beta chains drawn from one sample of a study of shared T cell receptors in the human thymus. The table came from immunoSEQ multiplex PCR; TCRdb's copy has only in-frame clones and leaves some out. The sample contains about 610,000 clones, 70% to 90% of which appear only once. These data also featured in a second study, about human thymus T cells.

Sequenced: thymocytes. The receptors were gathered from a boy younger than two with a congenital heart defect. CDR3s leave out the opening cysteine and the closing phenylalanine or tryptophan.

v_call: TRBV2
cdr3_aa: AIPDPGLAGGRGQF

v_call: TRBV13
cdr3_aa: ASSTSPGDEQY

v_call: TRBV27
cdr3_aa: ASRARKGLAGGPRPDTQY

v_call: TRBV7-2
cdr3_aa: ASSSRETQY

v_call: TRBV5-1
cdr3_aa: ASSLGDRNTEAF

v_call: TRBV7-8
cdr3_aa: ASSLPGPPGLAGGPDTQY

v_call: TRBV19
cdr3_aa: ASSMVSTGELF

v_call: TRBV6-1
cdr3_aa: ASRQGAGTDTQY

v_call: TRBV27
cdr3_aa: ASRLLAGAFFETQY

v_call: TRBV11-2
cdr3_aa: ASSLDWWRDGGYT